This T cell receptor (beta chain) is drawn from a study of cytomegalovirus exposure and HLA in healthy donors. The repertoire was sequenced with immunoSEQ multiplex PCR; TCRdb's copy has only in-frame clones and lacks some. The profile shows 110,000 or so clones, about 88% of them singletons. After removal of 1 base from V and 5 bases from J, the junction contained 3 bases not matched to a gene. The CDR3 totals 15 residues. Germline CDR1 is SGDLS and CDR2 is YYNGEE. Material for sequencing was PBMCs. The V gene is TRBV9, the J gene TRBJ2-1; 10 nucleotides line up with TRBD1. This TCR came from a man aged 18 to 30 in good health and CMV-seropositive. CDR3 nucleotides: TGTGCCAGCAGCGTATGGGGGACAGGGGACAATGAGCAGTTCTTC. Its translation: CASSVWGTGDNEQFF.